Below are 3 T cell receptor beta chains sequenced from a single sample in a study of PD-L1 blockade in urothelial cancer. Repertoires were generated with immunoSEQ multiplex PCR, while TCRdb's copy carries only in-frame clones and drops some. The sample has fewer than 40,000 clones, about nine tenths seen once; the top ten hold approximately 8.3%. The sample consisted of PBMCs, taken around atezolizumab (anti-PD-L1) treatment. The receptors stem from a man aged 70-80 years with urothelial cancer.

The chain couples TRBV10-3 to TRBJ2-5, with 9 bases identical to TRBD1. Unmatched junction bases numbered 7, after V lost 6 bases and J lost 5 bases. Germline assignment: CDR1 ENHRY and CDR2 SYGVKD. This CDR3 has 14 residues. Here the CDR3 reads CAIRPQGAKETQYF. The DNA of the CDR3 is TGTGCCATCAGACCACAGGGGGCTAAGGAGACCCAGTACTTC.

The chain links TRBV19 to TRBJ2-1; TRBD1 matches at 9 bases. The trim removed 0 bases at V and 5 bases at J, leaving 5 bases unmatched. This CDR3 spans 16 amino acids. Germline CDR1 LNHDA, CDR2 SQIVND (reference sequence). The CDR3 DNA follows: TGTGCCAGTAGTATAGAACTGGGACAGGGAAACAATGAGCAGTTCTTC. This codes for CASSIELGQGNNEQFF. The full variable domain, its missing parts supplied by reference TRBV19 and TRBJ2-1, is DGGITQSPKYLFRKEGQNVTLSCEQNLNHDAMYWYRQDPGQGLRLIYYSQIVNDFQKGDIAEGYSVSREKKESFPLTVTSAQKNPTAFYLCASSIELGQGNNEQFFGPGTRLTVL.

This chain links TRBV7-9 with TRBJ2-1, with TRBD2 identical over 8 bases. Germline-derived CDR1 and CDR2 are SEHNR and FQNEAQ (reference sequence). CDR3 size: 15 residues. The V gene end was trimmed by 2 bases and the J gene end by 7 bases; junction bases not matched to a gene: 7. The CDR3 nucleotides read TGTGCCAGCAGCTTACAGGCGGGGGGCGGGAATGAGCAGTTCTTC. As protein: CASSLQAGGGNEQFF.